The TCR beta chain described here comes from a study of cytomegalovirus exposure and HLA in healthy donors. About the study: Unique TCRs numbering roughly 85 million, obtained from HLA-typed donors, made up an early data release. Study conclusions and caveats: Equally common other TCR beta chains were less clonally expanded than HLA-associated ones, a later analysis found. Association of a missense DCLRE1C variant with TCR beta V- and J-gene trimming was reported in a later analysis. Presence/absence analyses assumed roughly uniform sequencing depth across donors, which may not hold.

Trimming took off 3 bases at V and 5 bases at J, with 11 bases between the two ends. The germline V gene has CDR1 GTSNPN and CDR2 SVGIG (reference sequence). This CDR3 spans 13 amino acids. A note on this clone: No antigen is known for it.

The PCR employed 60 Vbeta primers together with 13 Jbeta primers. This table comes from immunoSEQ multiplex PCR, and its TCRdb copy is limited to in-frame clones, with some not included. The table shows over 75,000 clones, with about a tenth occurring only once. This clonotype was obtained from a man in his fifties in good health and CMV-seropositive. The sequencing input was PBMCs. The V call is TRBV30, the J call TRBJ2-1; TRBD1 might be the D (6 bases). In DNA, the CDR3 is TGTGCCTGGAGACTAACAGGGCACAATGAGCAGTTCTTC. Protein sequence: CAWRLTGHNEQFF.